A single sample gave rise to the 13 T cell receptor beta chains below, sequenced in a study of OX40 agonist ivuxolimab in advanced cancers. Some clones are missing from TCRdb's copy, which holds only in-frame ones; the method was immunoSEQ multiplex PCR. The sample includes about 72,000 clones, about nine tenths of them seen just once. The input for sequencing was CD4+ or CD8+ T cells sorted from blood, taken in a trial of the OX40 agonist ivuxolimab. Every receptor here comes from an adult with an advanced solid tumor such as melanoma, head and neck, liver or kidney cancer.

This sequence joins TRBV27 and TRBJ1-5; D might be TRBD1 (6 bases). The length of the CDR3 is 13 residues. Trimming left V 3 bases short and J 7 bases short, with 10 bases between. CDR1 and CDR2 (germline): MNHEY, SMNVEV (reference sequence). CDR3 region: CASSFRGGQPQHF. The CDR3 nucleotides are TGTGCCAGCAGTTTCAGGGGTGGGCAGCCCCAGCATTTT.

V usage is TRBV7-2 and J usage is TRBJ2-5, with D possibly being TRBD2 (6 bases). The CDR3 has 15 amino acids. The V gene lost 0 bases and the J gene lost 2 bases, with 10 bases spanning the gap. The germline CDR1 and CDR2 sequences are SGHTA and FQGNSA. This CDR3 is CASSLAWDLQETQYF. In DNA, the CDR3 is TGTGCCAGCAGCTTAGCGTGGGACTTGCAAGAGACCCAGTACTTC.

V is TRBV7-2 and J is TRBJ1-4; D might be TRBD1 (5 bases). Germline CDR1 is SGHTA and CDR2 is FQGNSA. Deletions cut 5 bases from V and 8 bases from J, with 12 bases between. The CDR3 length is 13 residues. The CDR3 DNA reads TGTGCCAGCAGCACCCAGGGTGCGGAAAAACTGTTTTTT. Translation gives CASSTQGAEKLFF.

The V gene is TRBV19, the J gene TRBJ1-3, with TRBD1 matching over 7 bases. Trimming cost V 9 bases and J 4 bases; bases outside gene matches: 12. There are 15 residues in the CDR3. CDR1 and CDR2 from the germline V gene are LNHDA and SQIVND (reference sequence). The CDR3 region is CASATGSSFGNTIYF. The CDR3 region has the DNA TGTGCCAGCGCGACAGGGAGTTCGTTCGGAAACACCATATATTTT. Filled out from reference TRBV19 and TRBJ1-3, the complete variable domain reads DGGITQSPKYLFRKEGQNVTLSCEQNLNHDAMYWYRQDPGQGLRLIYYSQIVNDFQKGDIAEGYSVSREKKESFPLTVTSAQKNPTAFYLCASATGSSFGNTIYFGEGSWLTVV.

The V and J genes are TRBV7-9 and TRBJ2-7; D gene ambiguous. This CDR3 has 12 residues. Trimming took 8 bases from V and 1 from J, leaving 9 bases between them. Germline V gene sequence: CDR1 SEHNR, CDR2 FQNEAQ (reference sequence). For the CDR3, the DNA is TGTGCCAGCGGCTCGATATCCTACGAGCAGTACTTC. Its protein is CASGSISYEQYF.

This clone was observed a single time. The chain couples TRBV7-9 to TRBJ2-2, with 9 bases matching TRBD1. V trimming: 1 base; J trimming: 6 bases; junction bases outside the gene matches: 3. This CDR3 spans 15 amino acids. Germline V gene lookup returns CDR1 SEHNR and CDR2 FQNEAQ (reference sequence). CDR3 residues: CASSLDRGRSGELFF. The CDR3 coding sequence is TGTGCCAGCAGCTTAGACAGGGGGCGATCCGGGGAGCTGTTTTTT.

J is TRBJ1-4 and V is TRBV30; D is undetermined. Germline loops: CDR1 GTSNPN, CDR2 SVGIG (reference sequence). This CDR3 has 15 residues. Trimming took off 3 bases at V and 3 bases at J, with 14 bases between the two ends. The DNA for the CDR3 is TGTGCCTGGAGCGATTTCGGTACGGCTAATGAAAAACTGTTTTTT. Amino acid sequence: CAWSDFGTANEKLFF.

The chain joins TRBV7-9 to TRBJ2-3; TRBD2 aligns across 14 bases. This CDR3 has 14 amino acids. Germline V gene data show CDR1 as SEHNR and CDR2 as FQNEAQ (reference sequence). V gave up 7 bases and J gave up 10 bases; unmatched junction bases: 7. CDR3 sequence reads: CASKTSGGAIAQYF. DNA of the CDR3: TGTGCCAGCAAGACTAGCGGGGGGGCAATAGCGCAGTATTTT.

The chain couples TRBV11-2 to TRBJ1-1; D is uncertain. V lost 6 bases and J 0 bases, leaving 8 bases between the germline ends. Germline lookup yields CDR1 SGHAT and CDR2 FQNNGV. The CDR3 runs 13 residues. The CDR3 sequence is CASSRTMNTEAFF. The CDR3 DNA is TGTGCCAGCAGTCGCACCATGAACACTGAAGCTTTCTTT.

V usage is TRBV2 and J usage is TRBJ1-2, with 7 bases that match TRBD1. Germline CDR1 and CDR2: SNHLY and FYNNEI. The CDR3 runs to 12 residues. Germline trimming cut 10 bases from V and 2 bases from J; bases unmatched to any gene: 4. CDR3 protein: CATQTGNYGYTF. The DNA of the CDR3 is TGTGCCACACAGACAGGGAACTATGGCTACACCTTC.

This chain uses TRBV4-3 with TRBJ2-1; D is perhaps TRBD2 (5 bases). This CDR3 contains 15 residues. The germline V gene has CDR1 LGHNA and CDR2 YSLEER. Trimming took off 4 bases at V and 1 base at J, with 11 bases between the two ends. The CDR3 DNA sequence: TGCGCCAGCAGCCTCGAGGAGCGGTCCTACAATGAGCAGTTCTTC. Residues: CASSLEERSYNEQFF.

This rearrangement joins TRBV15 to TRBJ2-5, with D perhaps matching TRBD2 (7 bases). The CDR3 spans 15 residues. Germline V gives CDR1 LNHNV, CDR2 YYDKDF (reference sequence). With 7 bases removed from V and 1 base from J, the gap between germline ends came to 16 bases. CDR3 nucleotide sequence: TGTGCCACCAAATCGGGCGGGGGCACCCAAGAGACCCAGTACTTC. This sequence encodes CATKSGGGTQETQYF.

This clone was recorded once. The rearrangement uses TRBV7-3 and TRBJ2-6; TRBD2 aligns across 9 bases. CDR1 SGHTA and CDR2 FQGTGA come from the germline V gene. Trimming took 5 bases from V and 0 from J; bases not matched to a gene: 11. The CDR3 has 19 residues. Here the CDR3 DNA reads TGTGCCAGCAGCCCCCGGACGGTAGCGGGGGTCTCTGGGGCCAACGTCCTGACTTTC. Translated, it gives CASSPRTVAGVSGANVLTF.